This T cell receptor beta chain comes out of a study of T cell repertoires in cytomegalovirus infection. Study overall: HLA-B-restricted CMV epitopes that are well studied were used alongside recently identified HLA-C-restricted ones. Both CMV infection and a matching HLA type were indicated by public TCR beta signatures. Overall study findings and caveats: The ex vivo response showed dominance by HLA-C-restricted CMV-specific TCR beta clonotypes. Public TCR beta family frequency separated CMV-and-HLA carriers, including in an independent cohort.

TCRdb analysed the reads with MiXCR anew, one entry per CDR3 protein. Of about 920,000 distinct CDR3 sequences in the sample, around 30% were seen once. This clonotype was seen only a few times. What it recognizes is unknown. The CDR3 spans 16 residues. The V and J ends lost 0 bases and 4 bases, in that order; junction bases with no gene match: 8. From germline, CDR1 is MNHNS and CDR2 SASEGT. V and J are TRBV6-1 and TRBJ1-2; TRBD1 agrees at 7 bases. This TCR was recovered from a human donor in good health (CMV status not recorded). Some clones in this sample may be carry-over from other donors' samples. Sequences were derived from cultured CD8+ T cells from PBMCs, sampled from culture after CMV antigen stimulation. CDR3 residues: CASSEAVRGRPYGYTF. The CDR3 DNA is TGTGCCAGCAGTGAAGCGGTGAGGGGGCGCCCCTATGGCTACACCTTC.